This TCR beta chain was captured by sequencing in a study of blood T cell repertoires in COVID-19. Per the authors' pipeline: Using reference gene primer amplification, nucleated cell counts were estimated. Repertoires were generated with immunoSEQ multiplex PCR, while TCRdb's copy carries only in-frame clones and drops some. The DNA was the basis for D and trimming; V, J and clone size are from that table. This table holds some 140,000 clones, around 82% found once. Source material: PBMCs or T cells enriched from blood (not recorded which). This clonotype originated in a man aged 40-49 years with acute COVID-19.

The chain's CDR3 is CASSSDRIISSYEQYF. CDR3 sequence (DNA): TGTGCCAGCAGCTCAGACAGGATTATAAGCTCCTACGAGCAGTACTTC. The chain links TRBV7-9 to TRBJ2-7; perhaps TRBD1 as D (6 bases). V was pared by 4 bases and J by 0 bases, with 16 bases between. The CDR3 loop spans 16 amino acids. Germline V lookup: CDR1 SEHNR, CDR2 FQNEAQ (reference sequence).